Following are 7 T cell receptor beta chains from one sample sequenced in a study of T cell responses to AZD1222 COVID-19 vaccine. The assay was immunoSEQ multiplex PCR, and TCRdb's table has in-frame clones only and misses some. The data contain 160,000 or so clones, 90% of them singletons. The sample here was peripheral blood, taken 28 days after the second dose of the MenACWY control vaccine. The receptor set was obtained from an adult who received the MenACWY meningococcal vaccine as a control.

The chain recombines TRBV3-1 (or the pseudogene TRBV3-2) with TRBJ1-4, with D possibly being TRBD1 (6 bases). Germline V gene data show CDR1 as LGHDT and CDR2 as YNNKEL (reference sequence). V lost 3 bases to trimming and J lost 7 bases, with 15 bases between them. The CDR3 consists of 15 residues. The CDR3 protein is CASSHGQLGREKLFF. The CDR3 DNA sequence: TGTGCCAGCAGCCACGGACAGCTGGGGCGTGAAAAACTGTTTTTT.

The J gene is TRBJ1-2, the V gene TRBV3-1 (or the pseudogene TRBV3-2); tentative D call: TRBD1 (6 bases). The CDR3 has 13 residues. Germline values: CDR1 LGHDT, CDR2 YNNKEL (reference sequence). V was cut by 1 base and J by 3 bases, with 6 bases left in between. CDR3 sequence reads: CASSQGTDYGYTF. CDR3 bases: TGTGCCAGCAGCCAAGGGACAGACTATGGCTACACCTTC.

The chain employs TRBV5-1 and TRBJ2-5; 8 nucleotides match TRBD1. V shed 8 bases, J shed 5 bases, and the junction held 8 bases outside the gene matches. The CDR3 spans 13 residues. Per the germline V gene, CDR1 is SGHRS and CDR2 is YFSETQ. The CDR3 loop reads CASKTGARETQYF. The DNA for the CDR3 is TGCGCCAGTAAGACAGGGGCGAGGGAGACCCAGTACTTC. Complete variable domain (other parts from reference TRBV5-1 and TRBJ2-5): KAGVTQTPRYLIKTRGQQVTLSCSPISGHRSVSWYQQTPGQGLQFLFEYFSETQRNKGNFPGRFSGRQFSNSRSEMNVSTLELGDSALYLCASKTGARETQYFGPGTRLLVL.

Of note for this clone: Other DNA sequences of this sample code for an identical CDR3. The V and J genes are TRBV29-1 and TRBJ1-1; D possibly corresponds to TRBD1 (5 bases). With 4 bases removed from V and 5 bases from J, the gap between germline ends came to 11 bases. From germline, CDR1 is SQVTM and CDR2 ANQGSEA. This CDR3 region has 12 residues. The CDR3 loop reads CSVGAGRTEAFF. The CDR3 region has the DNA TGCAGCGTTGGTGCAGGGCGGACTGAAGCTTTCTTT.

The chain joins TRBV9 to TRBJ1-2, with 7 bases that match TRBD1. Germline CDR1 reads SGDLS; CDR2 reads YYNGEE. This CDR3 has 16 amino acids. With V trimmed by 0 bases and J by 2 bases, 7 bases remained unmatched. The CDR3: CASSVVGGGQNYGYTF. CDR3 nucleotide sequence: TGTGCCAGCAGCGTAGTTGGAGGGGGACAGAACTATGGCTACACCTTC.

The chain combines TRBV27 with TRBJ2-7; 7 bases map to TRBD1. CDR1 and CDR2 (germline): MNHEY, SMNVEV (reference sequence). After removal of 5 bases from V and 0 bases from J, the junction contained 4 bases not matched to a gene. The CDR3 is made up of 14 amino acids. The CDR3 bases are TGTGCCAGCAGTCTTTACAGGGGCTCCTACGAGCAGTACTTC. The encoded protein is CASSLYRGSYEQYF.

The chain employs TRBV27 and TRBJ2-5; 7 bases are a match to TRBD1. Trimming took 10 bases from V and 4 from J; bases not matched to a gene: 12. Germline V CDR1 and CDR2: MNHEY, SMNVEV (reference sequence). The CDR3 length is 14 residues. The CDR3 sequence is CATWGQGEGETQYF. DNA of the CDR3: TGTGCCACTTGGGGGCAGGGGGAAGGAGAGACCCAGTACTTC.